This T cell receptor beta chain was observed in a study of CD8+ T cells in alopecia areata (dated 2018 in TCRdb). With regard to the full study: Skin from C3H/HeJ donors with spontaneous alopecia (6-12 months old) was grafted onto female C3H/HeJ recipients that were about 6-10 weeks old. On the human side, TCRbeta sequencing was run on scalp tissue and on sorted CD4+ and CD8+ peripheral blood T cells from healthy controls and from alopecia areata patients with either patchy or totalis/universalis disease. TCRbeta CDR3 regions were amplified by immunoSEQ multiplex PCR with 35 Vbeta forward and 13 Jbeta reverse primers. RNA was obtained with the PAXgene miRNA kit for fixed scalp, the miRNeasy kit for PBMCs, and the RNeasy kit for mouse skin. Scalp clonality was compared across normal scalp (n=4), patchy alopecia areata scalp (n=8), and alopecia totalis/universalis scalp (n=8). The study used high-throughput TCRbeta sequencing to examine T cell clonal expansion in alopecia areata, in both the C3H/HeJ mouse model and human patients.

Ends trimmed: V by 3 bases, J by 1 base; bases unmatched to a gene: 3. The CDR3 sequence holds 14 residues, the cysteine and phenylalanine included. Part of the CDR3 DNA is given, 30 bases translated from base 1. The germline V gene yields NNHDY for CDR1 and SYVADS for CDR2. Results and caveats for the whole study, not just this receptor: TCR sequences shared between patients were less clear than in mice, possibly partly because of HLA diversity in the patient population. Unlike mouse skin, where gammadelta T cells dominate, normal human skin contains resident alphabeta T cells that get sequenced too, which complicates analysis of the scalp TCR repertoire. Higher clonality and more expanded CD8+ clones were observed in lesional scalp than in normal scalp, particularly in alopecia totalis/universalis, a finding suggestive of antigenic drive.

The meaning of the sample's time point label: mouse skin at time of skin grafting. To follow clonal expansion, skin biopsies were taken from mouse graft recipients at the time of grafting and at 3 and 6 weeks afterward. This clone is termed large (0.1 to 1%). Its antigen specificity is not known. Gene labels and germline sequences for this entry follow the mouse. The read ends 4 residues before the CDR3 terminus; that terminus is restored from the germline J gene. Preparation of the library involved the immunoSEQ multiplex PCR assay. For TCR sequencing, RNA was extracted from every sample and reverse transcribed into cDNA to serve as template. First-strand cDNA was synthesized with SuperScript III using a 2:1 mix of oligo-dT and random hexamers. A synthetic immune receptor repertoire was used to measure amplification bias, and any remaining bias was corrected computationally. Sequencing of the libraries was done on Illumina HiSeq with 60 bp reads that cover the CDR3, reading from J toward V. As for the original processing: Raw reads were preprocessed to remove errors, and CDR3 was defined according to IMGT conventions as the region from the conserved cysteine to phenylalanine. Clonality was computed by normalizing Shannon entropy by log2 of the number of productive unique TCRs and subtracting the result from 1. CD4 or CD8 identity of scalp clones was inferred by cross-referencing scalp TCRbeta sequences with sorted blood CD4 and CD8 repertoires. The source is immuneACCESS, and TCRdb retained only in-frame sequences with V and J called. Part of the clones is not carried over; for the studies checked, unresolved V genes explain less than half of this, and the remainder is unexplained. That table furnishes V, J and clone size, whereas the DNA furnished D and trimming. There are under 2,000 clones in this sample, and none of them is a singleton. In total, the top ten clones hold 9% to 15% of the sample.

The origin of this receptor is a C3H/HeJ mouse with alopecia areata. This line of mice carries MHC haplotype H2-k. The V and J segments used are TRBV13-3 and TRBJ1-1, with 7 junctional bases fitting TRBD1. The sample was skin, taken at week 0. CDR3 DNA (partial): TGTGCCAGCAGTGTCCGGGACAGAAACACA. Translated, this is CASSVRDRNT. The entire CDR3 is CASSVRDRNTEVFF.